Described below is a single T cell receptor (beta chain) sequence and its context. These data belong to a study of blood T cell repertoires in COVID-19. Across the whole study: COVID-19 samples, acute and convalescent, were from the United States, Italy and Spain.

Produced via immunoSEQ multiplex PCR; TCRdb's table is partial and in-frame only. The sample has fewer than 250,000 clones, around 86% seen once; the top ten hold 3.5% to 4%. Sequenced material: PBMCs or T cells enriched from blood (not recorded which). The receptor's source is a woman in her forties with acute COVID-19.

The CDR3 region has the DNA TGTGCCAGCAGCCTCTGGTCCGGACACCAAGGCTCCGGCTACACCTTC. Protein sequence: CASSLWSGHQGSGYTF. The V and J genes are TRBV28 and TRBJ1-2, with a tentative D call TRBD1 (5 bases). The CDR3 spans 16 residues. The V end was cut by 6 bases, the J end by 8 bases, with 25 bases between. The germline CDR1 and CDR2 sequences are MDHEN and SYDVKM.